This TCR beta chain was sequenced during a study of cytomegalovirus exposure and HLA in healthy donors. Sequencing used immunoSEQ multiplex PCR; TCRdb keeps in-frame clones, though not all of them. The data show about 160,000 clones, with 84% seen just once and roughly a tenth held by the top ten. These donors were members of the roughly 120-subject validation cohort, a group separate from the approximately 680-subject first cohort. The clonotype was recovered from a man aged 30 to 45 in good health and CMV-seropositive. Sequenced input: PBMCs.

CDR3 DNA sequence: TGTGCCAGTAGTGTTCCGGGACTAGCGGTCAATGAGCAGTTCTTC. As protein: CASSVPGLAVNEQFF. The chain recombines TRBV19 with TRBJ2-1; 11 bases align to TRBD2. With V trimmed by 5 bases and J by 6 bases, 6 bases remained unmatched. The CDR3 sequence is 15 residues long. CDR1 LNHDA and CDR2 SQIVND come from the germline V gene (reference sequence). The complete variable domain, with remaining parts taken from reference TRBV19 and TRBJ2-1, reads DGGITQSPKYLFRKEGQNVTLSCEQNLNHDAMYWYRQDPGQGLRLIYYSQIVNDFQKGDIAEGYSVSREKKESFPLTVTSAQKNPTAFYLCASSVPGLAVNEQFFGPGTRLTVL.